These 20 T cell receptor beta chains were all obtained from the same sample, sequenced in a study of lymphopenia after photon versus proton radiotherapy (dated by TCRdb to the late 2010s). The protocol used for the library was the immunoSEQ multiplex PCR assay. TCRdb retrieved this table from immuneACCESS and kept in-frame rearrangements only. Not all clones are present; in checked studies, unresolved V genes account for under half, and no reason is known for the remainder. Across this sample there are 150,000 to 200,000 clones, with approximately 86% seen only once. Together, the top ten hold around 5.1% of the sample. The sample consisted of peripheral blood, taken from a patient treated with photon-based radiotherapy. These receptors all stem from a man aged 45 to 65 with gastric cancer.

The chain uses TRBV28 and TRBJ1-2, with D uncertain. Trimming left V 2 bases short and J 7 bases short, with 14 bases between. The CDR3 sequence is 14 residues long. Germline values: CDR1 MDHEN, CDR2 SYDVKM. Here the CDR3 reads CASSLGATSAGYTF. CDR3 DNA sequence: TGTGCCAGCAGTTTAGGAGCCACTTCTGCTGGCTACACCTTC.

The chain combines TRBV5-4 with TRBJ1-2, with 8 bases identical to TRBD1. Losses at the gene ends were 2 bases for V and 6 bases for J; bases not matched to a gene: 3. The CDR3 sequence is 13 residues long. Germline V CDR1 and CDR2: SGHNT, YYREEE (reference sequence). The CDR3 sequence: CASSFRQGHGYTF. The CDR3 coding sequence is TGTGCCAGCAGCTTTCGACAGGGGCATGGCTACACCTTC.

The rearrangement joins TRBV18 to TRBJ2-7; tentatively, D is TRBD1 or TRBD2 (7 bases each). Per germline, CDR1 KGHSH and CDR2 LQKENI. The CDR3 length is 15 residues. The V and J ends lost 2 bases and 7 bases respectively, with 18 bases between them. Here the CDR3 reads CASSPGEGALDEQYF. The CDR3 DNA reads TGTGCCAGCTCACCAGGGGAGGGGGCGTTGGATGAGCAGTACTTC.

The chain employs TRBV7-9 and TRBJ1-1; unclear D gene. Trimming left V 4 bases short and J 2 bases short, with 11 bases between. Germline CDR1 SEHNR, CDR2 FQNEAQ (reference sequence). The CDR3 contains 14 residues. The CDR3 sequence: CASSYEGGNTEAFF. CDR3 nucleotides: TGTGCCAGCAGCTACGAGGGAGGAAACACTGAAGCTTTCTTT.

The genes are TRBV5-1 and TRBJ2-1; a weak D match, TRBD2 (5 bases). V was shortened by 0 bases and J by 5 bases, with 12 bases between the two germline ends. Germline CDR1 reads SGHRS; CDR2 reads YFSETQ. The CDR3 covers 15 residues. DNA of the CDR3: TGCGCCAGCAGCTTGGAAGGGAGTGGCCACAATGAGCAGTTCTTC. The encoded protein is CASSLEGSGHNEQFF.

The gene calls are TRBV5-4 and TRBJ1-3; D ambiguous. V dropped 0 bases and J dropped 5 bases, with 9 bases sitting between them. The CDR3 has 14 residues. From germline, CDR1 is SGHNT and CDR2 YYREEE (reference sequence). The CDR3 loop is CASSLGSLRNTIYF. CDR3 in DNA: TGTGCCAGCAGCTTGGGGTCCCTCCGAAACACCATATATTTT.

This clone was detected once. The gene calls are TRBV7-2 and TRBJ2-7, with D possibly being TRBD2 (6 bases). Germline CDR1 reads SGHTA; CDR2 reads FQGNSA. The germline V and J ends were trimmed by 0 bases and 4 bases, with 13 bases remaining between them. This CDR3 has 15 amino acids. The CDR3 DNA reads TGTGCCAGCAGCTTAGCCGGCCTAGCGTCGTACGAGCAGTACTTC. Its translation: CASSLAGLASYEQYF.

CDR3 nucleotides: TGTGCCAGTAGTAGAATAGGGAGATGGGAGCAGTACTTC. Protein: CASSRIGRWEQYF. The chain joins TRBV19 to TRBJ2-7; tentatively, D is TRBD2 (5 bases). Deletions cut 4 bases from V and 7 bases from J, with 14 bases between. The CDR3 runs 13 residues. The germline V gene has CDR1 LNHDA and CDR2 SQIVND (reference sequence).

This clone was observed once. This chain links TRBV19 with TRBJ2-1; 7 nucleotides line up with TRBD2. The CDR3 contains 16 residues. Germline V gene data show CDR1 as LNHDA and CDR2 as SQIVND (reference sequence). After removal of 3 bases from V and 2 bases from J, the junction contained 7 bases not matched to a gene. The CDR3 loop reads CASSIGGRATYNEQFF. The CDR3 DNA reads TGTGCCAGTAGTATTGGGGGGAGGGCCACCTACAATGAGCAGTTCTTC.

The V call is TRBV30, the J call TRBJ2-5, with 8 positions matching TRBD2. V lost 1 base and J lost 10; bases outside the gene matches: 11. Germline CDR1 reads GTSNPN; CDR2 reads SVGIG (reference sequence). The CDR3 is 14 residues long. CDR3: CAWSGLGLAVGQYF. In nucleotides, the CDR3 is TGTGCCTGGAGTGGGCTTGGACTAGCTGTGGGCCAGTACTTC.

The chain is built from TRBV5-1 and TRBJ2-3, with TRBD2 matching over 13 bases. V was pared by 6 bases and J by 5 bases, with 6 bases of the junction left unmatched. Germline CDR1 SGHRS, CDR2 YFSETQ. CDR3 size: 15 residues. CDR3 residues: CASKDGLAGVDTQYF. The CDR3 coding sequence is TGCGCCAGCAAGGACGGACTAGCGGGAGTAGATACGCAGTATTTT. The full variable domain, its missing parts supplied by reference TRBV5-1 and TRBJ2-3, is KAGVTQTPRYLIKTRGQQVTLSCSPISGHRSVSWYQQTPGQGLQFLFEYFSETQRNKGNFPGRFSGRQFSNSRSEMNVSTLELGDSALYLCASKDGLAGVDTQYFGPGTRLTVL.

This chain connects TRBV5-4 to TRBJ1-4; no clear D gene. V was cut by 0 bases and J by 0 bases, with 3 bases left in between. Germline V lookup: CDR1 SGHNT, CDR2 YYREEE (reference sequence). The CDR3 has 14 amino acids. In nucleotides, the CDR3 is TGTGCCAGCAGCTTGGGAGCAACTAATGAAAAACTGTTTTTT. This translates into CASSLGATNEKLFF. Combining the CDR3 with reference TRBV5-4 and TRBJ1-4 gives the whole variable domain ETGVTQSPTHLIKTRGQQVTLRCSSQSGHNTVSWYQQALGQGPQFIFQYYREEENGRGNFPPRFSGLQFPNYSSELNVNALELDDSALYLCASSLGATNEKLFFGSGTQLSVL.

The V gene is TRBV29-1, the J gene TRBJ2-3; D gene unclear. Deletions cut 3 bases from V and 1 base from J, with 5 bases between. In germline, CDR1 is SQVTM, CDR2 ANQGSEA. The CDR3 length is 12 residues. The CDR3 nucleotides read TGCAGCGTTGACCAGGGCACAGATACGCAGTATTTT. Protein product: CSVDQGTDTQYF.

CDR3 residues: CASSPSGANVLTF. In DNA form, the CDR3 reads TGTGCCAGCAGCCCGTCTGGGGCCAACGTCCTGACTTTC. This chain links TRBV28 with TRBJ2-6, with D hard to call. With 6 bases removed from V and 1 base from J, the gap between germline ends came to 4 bases. Germline loops: CDR1 MDHEN, CDR2 SYDVKM. This CDR3 is built from 13 residues.

The chain has TRBV5-1 and TRBJ2-5; 8 nucleotides line up with TRBD1. Germline V gene data show CDR1 as SGHRS and CDR2 as YFSETQ. CDR3 length: 15 residues. The trim removed 3 bases at V and 4 bases at J, leaving 8 bases unmatched. In DNA, the CDR3 is TGCGCCAGCAGCTACCCCGGCAGGGGGCGAGAGACCCAGTACTTC. Translating gives CASSYPGRGRETQYF.

V usage is TRBV7-9 and J usage is TRBJ1-4; 7 bases map to TRBD1. V lost 4 bases to trimming and J lost 3 bases; unmatched junction nucleotides: 5. CDR3 size: 15 residues. In germline, CDR1 is SEHNR, CDR2 FQNEAQ (reference sequence). CDR3 loop: CASSSTGAANEKLFF. CDR3 bases: TGTGCCAGCAGCTCAACAGGGGCGGCTAATGAAAAACTGTTTTTT. Based on the CDR3 plus reference TRBV7-9 and TRBJ1-4, the full variable domain is DTGVSQNPRHKITKRGQNVTFRCDPISEHNRLYWYRQTLGQGPEFLTYFQNEAQLEKSRLLSDRFSAERPKGSFSTLEIQRTEQGDSAMYLCASSSTGAANEKLFFGSGTQLSVL.

The genes are TRBV6-6 and TRBJ2-1; D unresolved. The V and J ends lost 4 bases and 8 bases respectively, with 12 bases between them. Germline values: CDR1 MNHNY, CDR2 SVGAGI (reference sequence). CDR3 size: 13 residues. CDR3 protein: CASSFRGSDEQFF. The CDR3 DNA sequence: TGTGCCAGCAGTTTCCGAGGCTCCGATGAGCAGTTCTTC.

The V and J genes are TRBV4-3 and TRBJ2-3, with D perhaps matching TRBD1 (6 bases). The V gene lost 0 bases and the J gene lost 1 base, with 11 bases spanning the gap. The CDR3 has 16 residues. Germline V gene sequence: CDR1 LGHNA, CDR2 YSLEER. The CDR3 sequence is CASSQEQGWGTDTQYF. The DNA for the CDR3 is TGCGCCAGCAGCCAAGAACAGGGTTGGGGCACAGATACGCAGTATTTT.

V usage is TRBV12-5 and J usage is TRBJ2-5, with 12 bases that match TRBD1. J lost 5 bases, V lost 3 bases, and 4 bases had no gene match. CDR3 length: 15 residues. The germline CDR1 and CDR2 sequences are LGHNT and FRNRAP. The CDR3 DNA follows: TGTGCTAGTGGTTTCGGGACAGGGGGCAAGGAGACCCAGTACTTC. It is translated as CASGFGTGGKETQYF.

This chain uses TRBV7-9 with TRBJ2-5; D unclear. V shed 3 bases and J shed 4 bases, with 9 bases lying between them. The germline V gene encodes CDR1 SEHNR and CDR2 FQNEAQ (reference sequence). This CDR3 has 13 residues. The DNA for the CDR3 is TGTGCCAGCAGCTTCCTGGGGTCAGAGACCCAGTACTTC. Amino acids: CASSFLGSETQYF. Full variable domain (rest looked up from reference TRBV7-9 and TRBJ2-5): DTGVSQNPRHKITKRGQNVTFRCDPISEHNRLYWYRQTLGQGPEFLTYFQNEAQLEKSRLLSDRFSAERPKGSFSTLEIQRTEQGDSAMYLCASSFLGSETQYFGPGTRLLVL.